This TCR beta chain originates from a study of blood T cell repertoires in COVID-19. Study-level background: Italy, Spain and the United States were the sources of the convalescent and acute COVID-19 samples. PBMCs, B-cell-depleted T cells, or T cells were the source of the cDNA or gDNA that made up the material.

Germline V CDR1 and CDR2: SGHRS, YFSETQ. The CDR3 is 16 amino acids. The V end was cut by 2 bases, the J end by 8 bases, with 17 bases between. Per the study methods: Quantification of nucleated cells was approximated via reference gene primer amplification. Assay: immunoSEQ multiplex PCR; the TCRdb copy retains only in-frame clones and omits some. Clone size and V and J calls were adopted from that table, with D and trimming inferred from the DNA. The table records about 150,000 clones, over 80% of them present only once. The J gene is TRBJ1-6, the V gene TRBV5-1; unclear D gene. The TCR was taken from a man at least 80 years old with acute or convalescent COVID-19. Sample: peripheral blood. CDR3 sequence (DNA): TGCGCCAGCAGCTTAGCGGCGGGTCCAATGGATTCACCCCTCCACTTT. This gives the protein CASSLAAGPMDSPLHF.